This paragraph covers one TCR beta chain sequence. This sample stems from a study of blood T cell repertoires in COVID-19. Sequencing used immunoSEQ multiplex PCR; TCRdb keeps in-frame clones, though not all of them. The sample records about 330,000 clones, roughly nine tenths being singletons. The CDR3 totals 13 residues. V shed 3 bases and J 3 bases; nucleotides not matched to a gene: 2. In germline, CDR1 is SNHLY, CDR2 FYNNEI. V is TRBV2 and J is TRBJ2-7; 7 bases line up with TRBD2. The TCR originated in a woman aged 25-40 years who had recovered from COVID-19. The sequencing input was PBMCs or T cells enriched from blood (not recorded which). CDR3 DNA: TGTGCCAGCAGTGATGGGGGGGACTACGAGCAGTACTTC. This translates into CASSDGGDYEQYF.